The present TCR beta chain was sequenced within a study of naive and memory T cell subsets. Whole-study findings and limits: This RNA-based method may be sensitive to activation-related transcript changes.

The SP2 primer and nested alpha and beta constant region primers amplified ligated cDNA in four rounds. Blood and skin TCR RNA was reverse transcribed with alpha and beta constant primers. TCRdb passed the 5' RACE reads through MiXCR, listing each CDR3 protein once. Of roughly 48,000 distinct CDR3 sequences in the sample, approximately 4.5% were seen once. To note about this clonotype: The antigen is not known.

This CDR3 is built from 19 residues. V trimming: 0 bases; J trimming: 7 bases; junction bases outside the gene matches: 12. Germline-derived CDR1 and CDR2 are SGHTA and FQGTGA. The library had UMIs added by 3' ligation of an oligonucleotide to TCR cDNA. Whole-blood samples were under 3 ml of peripheral blood from healthy adult volunteers. Input was 1 to 1000 ng of DNase-treated total RNA without cell sorting. The chain combines TRBV7-3 with TRBJ2-1, with 13 bases lining up with TRBD2. The clonotype comes from a female donor in good health. Here the CDR3 reads CASSLTVLAGGPKGNEQFF. The CDR3 DNA reads as TGTGCCAGCAGCTTAACGGTACTAGCGGGAGGGCCTAAGGGGAATGAGCAGTTCTTC.